Each of the 28 T cell receptor beta chains below was sequenced from the same sample in a study of blood T cell repertoires in COVID-19. Some clones are missing from TCRdb's copy, which holds only in-frame ones; the method was immunoSEQ multiplex PCR. The sample lists about 670,000 clones, 90% occurring once. Sequencing was performed on peripheral blood. All receptors come from a woman aged 18-30 years with acute or convalescent COVID-19.

The gene calls are TRBV6-2 or TRBV6-3 and TRBJ1-2; D remains unclear. The CDR3 totals 15 residues. Germline lookup yields CDR1 MNHEY and CDR2 SVGEGT. V dropped 2 bases and J dropped 2 bases, with 12 bases sitting between them. The chain's CDR3 is CASSYPLGQNYGYTF. The CDR3 bases are TGTGCCAGCAGTTACCCCCTTGGCCAGAACTATGGCTACACCTTC.

The chain employs TRBV3-1 (or the pseudogene TRBV3-2) and TRBJ1-2; possibly TRBD1 for D (6 bases). Trimming cost V 3 bases and J 2 bases, with 10 bases left between them. CDR1 is LGHDT and CDR2 is YNNKEL in the germline V gene (reference sequence). The CDR3 runs to 14 residues. CDR3 sequence: CASSQGTLNYGYTF. The CDR3 bases are TGTGCCAGCAGCCAGGGGACACTAAACTATGGCTACACCTTC.

This clone was observed a handful of times. The rearrangement uses TRBV6-1 and TRBJ2-7; 11 bases align to TRBD1. With V trimmed by 1 base and J by 6 bases, 2 bases remained unmatched. The CDR3 consists of 14 residues. Germline CDR1 reads MNHNS; CDR2 reads SASEGT. The CDR3 coding sequence is TGTGCCAGCAGTGAAGGGACAGGGGGCAGCGAGCAGTACTTC. As protein: CASSEGTGGSEQYF.

This chain joins TRBV4-1 and TRBJ2-7, with 9 positions matching TRBD2. The germline CDR1 and CDR2 sequences are MGHRA and YSYEKL. V was clipped by 5 bases and J by 1 base; unmatched bases: 6. The CDR3 is 15 residues long. The CDR3, as DNA: TGCGCCAGCAGCATCGGACTAGCGCCATCCTACGAGCAGTACTTC. Amino acids: CASSIGLAPSYEQYF.

The chain recombines TRBV5-1 with TRBJ1-2; TRBD1 matches 7 bases. Trimming cost V 0 bases and J 2 bases; bases outside gene matches: 7. The CDR3 totals 16 residues. From germline, CDR1 is SGHRS and CDR2 YFSETQ. The DNA of the CDR3 is TGCGCCAGCAGCTTGGACCTTCTGACAGGGAACTATGGCTACACCTTC. Its protein is CASSLDLLTGNYGYTF.

This chain connects TRBV6-6 to TRBJ2-7; 7 nucleotides agree with TRBD2. Germline V gene lookup returns CDR1 MNHNY and CDR2 SVGAGI (reference sequence). The CDR3 is 14 amino acids. Trimming took 5 bases from V and 4 from J; bases not matched to a gene: 8. This CDR3 reads CASSVTGLTYEQYF. CDR3 nucleotides: TGTGCCAGCAGTGTAACGGGACTAACATACGAGCAGTACTTC.

This clone was seen just once. The rearrangement links TRBV6-6 to TRBJ2-4; possibly TRBD1 for D (5 bases). The CDR3 runs to 15 residues. Germline CDR1 is MNHNY and CDR2 is SVGAGI (reference sequence). V lost 6 bases to trimming and J lost 4 bases, with 16 bases between them. CDR3 region: CASRYEGVLKNIQYF. The CDR3 DNA reads as TGTGCCAGCAGATATGAAGGGGTATTGAAAAACATTCAGTACTTC.

V gene TRBV19 combines with J gene TRBJ2-5, with 9 bases fitting TRBD2. CDR3 length equals 16 residues. Trimming at V came to 6 bases and at J to 5 bases, leaving 13 bases not matched to a gene. Germline V gene sequence: CDR1 LNHDA, CDR2 SQIVND (reference sequence). This CDR3 is CASSRISGGRRETQYF. The DNA for the CDR3 is TGTGCCAGTAGCCGAATTAGCGGGGGTAGACGGGAGACCCAGTACTTC.

In this sample, this clone turned up a few times. This chain uses TRBV6-5 with TRBJ1-2; TRBD1 is a possible D gene (6 bases). This CDR3 region has 12 residues. Per germline, CDR1 MNHEY and CDR2 SVGAGI. Trimming stripped 8 bases from V and 9 bases from J, with 16 bases between. CDR3 region: CASRGQLRSYTF. CDR3 in DNA: TGTGCCAGCCGGGGACAACTTAGGAGCTACACCTTC.

V is TRBV7-8 and J is TRBJ2-1; D is possibly TRBD1 (6 bases). Germline V gives CDR1 SGHVS, CDR2 FQNEAQ. The CDR3 length is 14 residues. The V and J ends lost 3 bases and 9 bases respectively, with 15 bases between them. The CDR3 DNA sequence: TGTGCCAGCAGCTTTCCCCAGGGGTGGGGTGAGCAGTTCTTC. Amino acids: CASSFPQGWGEQFF.

The chain employs TRBV6-5 and TRBJ1-5; D is undetermined. V lost 2 bases, J lost 9 bases, and 11 bases lay in between. Germline CDR1 MNHEY, CDR2 SVGAGI. This CDR3 is built from 13 residues. CDR3 nucleotide sequence: TGTGCCAGCAGTTACGATCCGACGGGGCCCCAGCATTTT. Protein: CASSYDPTGPQHF.

The rearrangement joins TRBV6-5 to TRBJ2-7, with 12 bases lining up with TRBD1. CDR3 size: 13 residues. Looked up from germline, CDR1 is MNHEY and CDR2 is SVGAGI. The V and J ends lost 8 bases and 7 bases, in that order; junction bases with no gene match: 6. The CDR3 here is CASLGQGAREQYF. DNA for the CDR3: TGTGCCAGCCTGGGACAGGGGGCGCGTGAGCAGTACTTC.

The chain has TRBV19 and TRBJ1-4; D is unresolved. Looked up from germline, CDR1 is LNHDA and CDR2 is SQIVND (reference sequence). This CDR3 spans 14 amino acids. V was cut by 1 base and J by 8 bases, with 11 bases left in between. CDR3 sequence reads: CASSIAAVGEKLFF. In nucleotides, the CDR3 is TGTGCCAGTAGTATAGCCGCGGTTGGGGAAAAACTGTTTTTT.

This chain links TRBV5-5 with TRBJ2-7; D gene unclear. Germline values: CDR1 SGHKS, CDR2 YYEKEE (reference sequence). The CDR3 spans 12 residues. V was pared by 2 bases and J by 1 base, with 4 bases between. For the CDR3, the DNA is TGTGCCAGCAGCTTCGGGTCCTACGAGCAGTACTTC. It encodes CASSFGSYEQYF.

The chain combines TRBV18 with TRBJ1-1; D is uncertain. CDR3 length: 15 residues. The V gene lost 6 bases and the J gene lost 1 base, with 15 bases spanning the gap. CDR1 KGHSH and CDR2 LQKENI come from the germline V gene. CDR3 amino acids: CASSRGGSGNTEAFF. DNA for the CDR3: TGTGCCAGCTCTAGAGGTGGGTCCGGGAACACTGAAGCTTTCTTT. The full variable domain, with the rest looked up from reference TRBV18 and TRBJ1-1, is NAGVMQNPRHLVRRRGQEARLRCSPMKGHSHVYWYRQLPEEGLKFMVYLQKENIIDESGMPKERFSAEFPKEGPSILRIQQVVRGDSAAYFCASSRGGSGNTEAFFGQGTRLTVV.

The chain recombines TRBV3-1 (or the pseudogene TRBV3-2) with TRBJ2-5, with 9 bases aligning to TRBD2. Germline CDR1 and CDR2: LGHDT and YNNKEL (reference sequence). The CDR3 runs 16 residues. V lost 4 bases and J lost 4; bases outside the gene matches: 10. The CDR3 sequence: CASSRFRRGGGETQYF. The CDR3 nucleotides are TGTGCCAGCAGCCGATTCCGGCGGGGGGGCGGAGAGACCCAGTACTTC.

The chain employs TRBV5-5 and TRBJ2-7; TRBD1 is a possible D gene (5 bases). V was clipped by 2 bases and J by 5 bases, with 11 bases between them. The CDR3 covers 13 residues. The V gene's germline CDR1 is SGHKS and CDR2 YYEKEE (reference sequence). Here the CDR3 reads CASSFTVGDEQYF. In DNA form, the CDR3 reads TGTGCCAGCAGCTTTACTGTAGGGGACGAGCAGTACTTC.

The V call is TRBV7-9, the J call TRBJ1-1; no firm D call. CDR1 is SEHNR and CDR2 is FQNEAQ in the germline V gene (reference sequence). Trimming left V 2 bases short and J 3 bases short, with 16 bases between. The CDR3 covers 16 residues. The CDR3: CASSLSFGEADTEAFF. In DNA, the CDR3 is TGTGCCAGCAGCTTAAGTTTCGGGGAGGCGGACACTGAAGCTTTCTTT.

The genes are TRBV24-1 and TRBJ1-5, with 10 nucleotides matching TRBD1. CDR1 KGHDR and CDR2 SFDVKD come from the germline V gene. There are 17 residues in the CDR3. The V gene end was trimmed by 5 bases and the J gene end by 1 base; junction bases not matched to a gene: 7. CDR3 bases: TGTGCCACCAGTGCTGGGACAGGGGATCTAAGCAATCAGCCCCAGCATTTT. Its translation: CATSAGTGDLSNQPQHF.

The chain joins TRBV27 to TRBJ1-1; a weak D match, TRBD1 (5 bases). The CDR3 spans 13 residues. V was cut by 5 bases and J by 4 bases, with 11 bases left in between. Germline CDR1 reads MNHEY; CDR2 reads SMNVEV (reference sequence). In nucleotides, the CDR3 is TGTGCCAGCAGTCCCGAAAGGGGCACTGAAGCTTTCTTT. It specifies CASSPERGTEAFF.

The chain carries TRBV14 and TRBJ2-1; TRBD1 agrees at 9 bases. CDR1 and CDR2 from the germline V gene are SGHDN and FVKESK. The V and J ends lost 4 bases and 0 bases, in that order; junction bases with no gene match: 4. The CDR3 is 16 amino acids. CDR3 coding DNA: TGTGCCAGCAGCCCAAAGGACAGGGGCTCCTACAATGAGCAGTTCTTC. It encodes CASSPKDRGSYNEQFF.

The rearrangement links TRBV7-6 to TRBJ2-2; unclear D gene. This CDR3 is 12 amino acids long. Trimming removed 3 bases from V and 6 bases from J, with 5 bases in between. Germline loops: CDR1 SGHVS, CDR2 FNYEAQ. The CDR3, as DNA: TGTGCCAGCAGCTTCCGTCCCGGGGAGCTGTTTTTT. This sequence encodes CASSFRPGELFF.

The genes are TRBV19 and TRBJ1-3; D is undetermined. The CDR3 loop spans 13 amino acids. Germline-derived CDR1 and CDR2 are LNHDA and SQIVND (reference sequence). Trimming took 5 bases from V and 0 from J, leaving 5 bases between them. The CDR3 reads CASSPGSGNTIYF. In DNA, the CDR3 is TGTGCCAGTAGTCCGGGCTCTGGAAACACCATATATTTT.

The chain couples TRBV4-3 to TRBJ1-2, with 9 bases matching TRBD1. The germline V gene encodes CDR1 LGHNA and CDR2 YSLEER. This CDR3 spans 14 amino acids. Unmatched junction bases numbered 1, after V lost 4 bases and J lost 1 base. CDR3 DNA: TGCGCCAGCAGCCGGACAGGGGATAACTATGGCTACACCTTC. Protein: CASSRTGDNYGYTF.

This chain joins TRBV5-1 and TRBJ2-1, with 11 bases matching TRBD2. Germline values: CDR1 SGHRS, CDR2 YFSETQ. This CDR3 contains 16 residues. V lost 3 bases to trimming and J lost 9 bases; unmatched junction nucleotides: 11. CDR3 nucleotide sequence: TGCGCCAGCAGCTCCATTAGCGGGGGGGCCGCGGGTGAGCAGTTCTTC. Amino acids: CASSSISGGAAGEQFF.

In nucleotides, the CDR3 is TGTGCCAGCAGCTTGGGGGGACAGGGCAATCAGCCCCAGCATTTT. It translates to CASSLGGQGNQPQHF. V gene TRBV5-5 combines with J gene TRBJ1-5, with TRBD1 identical over 8 bases. V lost 0 bases to trimming and J lost 2 bases; unmatched junction nucleotides: 1. Germline CDR1 reads SGHKS; CDR2 reads YYEKEE (reference sequence). The CDR3 has 15 amino acids.

The V call is TRBV9, the J call TRBJ1-3; D may be TRBD1 (6 bases). The ends were cut back, 3 bases at V and 2 bases at J, with 12 bases in the middle. The germline gives CDR1 SGDLS, CDR2 YYNGEE. CDR3 length: 15 residues. The CDR3 DNA reads as TGTGCCAGCAGCGGCGGGGGGCTTACTGGAAACACCATATATTTT. Translated, it gives CASSGGGLTGNTIYF.

The genes are TRBV5-6 and TRBJ2-3; 13 bases align to TRBD2. The CDR3 spans 18 residues. CDR1 is SGHDT, CDR2 YYEEEE, per germline. The J segment lost 2 bases and the V segment lost 2 bases, leaving 8 bases of the junction unmatched. The CDR3 nucleotides read TGTGCCAGCAGCTTTCGGACTAGCGGGGGAATAAACACAGATACGCAGTATTTT. Translation gives CASSFRTSGGINTDTQYF.